The 16 T cell receptor beta chains in this list originate from one sample, sequenced in a study of monozygotic twins with inflammatory bowel disease. TCRdb re-called the 5' RACE reads, yielding one record per CDR3 amino acid sequence without DNA. This repertoire includes 330,000 or so distinct CDR3 sequences. Sequences were obtained from blood. Receptors were obtained from a human donor with ulcerative colitis or Crohn's disease, or a healthy co-twin of an affected twin (not recorded which).

The rearrangement joins TRBV29-1 to TRBJ1-2; TCRdb's D call, TRBD1, is unchecked because there is no DNA. The length of the CDR3 is 14 residues. Per germline, CDR1 SQVTM and CDR2 ANQGSEA. CDR3 residues: CSVVLGQDYPGYTF.

The CDR3 region is CATSGDTGNSYEQYF. This rearrangement joins TRBV15 to TRBJ2-7. There are 15 residues in the CDR3. Per the germline V gene, CDR1 is LNHNV and CDR2 is YYDKDF (reference sequence).

The chain carries TRBV5-1 and TRBJ2-3. Germline-derived CDR1 and CDR2 are SGHRS and YFSETQ. The CDR3 extends over 12 amino acids. The CDR3 loop reads CASSFDGPTQYF. Supplemented by reference TRBV5-1 and TRBJ2-3, the full variable domain reads KAGVTQTPRYLIKTRGQQVTLSCSPISGHRSVSWYQQTPGQGLQFLFEYFSETQRNKGNFPGRFSGRQFSNSRSEMNVSTLELGDSALYLCASSFDGPTQYFGPGTRLTVL.

V is TRBV7-9 and J is TRBJ2-2; lacking DNA, the TRBD1 call made by TCRdb goes unchecked. Germline V CDR1 and CDR2: SEHNR, FQNEAQ (reference sequence). The CDR3 loop spans 17 amino acids. CDR3 protein: CASSLNRGTANTGELFF.

The V gene is TRBV5-1, the J gene TRBJ2-1. The CDR3 runs to 15 residues. From germline, CDR1 is SGHRS and CDR2 YFSETQ. The CDR3 reads CASSLEILQVHEQFF.

The chain's CDR3 is CASSRTNSRDKGAYEQYF. The chain recombines TRBV14 with TRBJ2-7; TCRdb indicates TRBD1, and absent DNA this call remains unverified. The length of the CDR3 is 18 residues. CDR1 SGHDN and CDR2 FVKESK come from the germline V gene.

The chain combines TRBV2 with TRBJ2-6; checking the TCRdb D call of TRBD2 is not possible without DNA. This CDR3 is built from 15 residues. Germline-derived CDR1 and CDR2 are SNHLY and FYNNEI. The CDR3 loop reads CASSAYGPGANVLTF.

The V gene is TRBV21-1, the J gene TRBJ2-1; TCRdb designates TRBD2, a call that cannot be tested without DNA. TRBV21-1 is assigned pseudogene status. The CDR3 extends over 15 amino acids. CDR3 region: CASSNLPGVSAEQFF.

The chain employs TRBV20-1 and TRBJ1-2; as DNA is missing, the TRBD1 call by TCRdb cannot be tested. Germline V gene sequence: CDR1 DFQATT, CDR2 SNEGSKA (reference sequence). This CDR3 has 14 amino acids. The CDR3 region is CSASDWRGRYGYTF.

This rearrangement joins TRBV18 to TRBJ2-7; TCRdb gives TRBD2 as the D gene, but with no DNA this cannot be confirmed. The CDR3 sequence is 15 residues long. Per germline, CDR1 KGHSH and CDR2 LQKENI. The CDR3 sequence is CASSPGSGRRYEQYF. Together with reference TRBV18 and TRBJ2-7, the CDR3 gives the full variable domain: NAGVMQNPRHLVRRRGQEARLRCSPMKGHSHVYWYRQLPEEGLKFMVYLQKENIIDESGMPKERFSAEFPKEGPSILRIQQVVRGDSAAYFCASSPGSGRRYEQYFGPGTRLTVT.

The chain uses TRBV28 and TRBJ2-1; TCRdb gives TRBD2 as the D gene, but with no DNA this cannot be confirmed. The CDR3 sequence is 21 residues long. Germline-derived CDR1 and CDR2 are MDHEN and SYDVKM. The chain's CDR3 is CASSFLPQGLAGEGSYNEQFF. The whole variable domain, remainder taken from reference TRBV28 and TRBJ2-1, is DVKVTQSSRYLVKRTGEKVFLECVQDMDHENMFWYRQDPGLGLRLIYFSYDVKMKEKGDIPEGYSVSREKKERFSLILESASTNQTSMYLCASSFLPQGLAGEGSYNEQFFGPGTRLTVL.

This chain joins TRBV27 and TRBJ1-4; there is no DNA to check the TCRdb D call of TRBD1. This CDR3 region has 14 residues. Germline values: CDR1 MNHEY, CDR2 SMNVEV (reference sequence). The CDR3 loop is CATGLGRFNEKLFF.

This sequence joins TRBV20-1 and TRBJ1-5. The length of the CDR3 is 16 residues. The germline V gene encodes CDR1 DFQATT and CDR2 SNEGSKA (reference sequence). CDR3: CSAFLRRSVSNQPQHF.

CDR3 region: CASSQTGYGYTF. This rearrangement joins TRBV7-9 to TRBJ1-2; the D call of TRBD1 rests on TCRdb alone, since no DNA is present to check it. The CDR3 sequence is 12 residues long. Germline CDR1 and CDR2: SEHNR and FQNEAQ (reference sequence).

The chain uses TRBV12-3 or TRBV12-4 and TRBJ2-5; checking the TCRdb D call of TRBD2 is not possible without DNA. This CDR3 has 14 amino acids. The CDR3 protein is CASSPGGPIETQYF.

The J gene is TRBJ1-5, the V gene TRBV7-2. In germline, CDR1 is SGHTA, CDR2 FQGNSA. The CDR3 consists of 14 residues. The CDR3 loop is CASSLAGVNQPQHF.